Below are 25 T cell receptor beta chains sequenced from a single sample in a study of CD8+ T cells in alopecia areata. Extraction of RNA preceded its reverse transcription into cDNA, which served as the sequencing template. Measured with immunoSEQ multiplex PCR; TCRdb has only the in-frame clones, and not every one. Of approximately 180,000 clones in the sample, 67% are singletons; the top ten hold roughly 11%. Sequencing was performed on CD8+ T cells sorted from blood, taken at week 0. Receptors were obtained from a human donor with alopecia areata.

The chain employs TRBV4-2 and TRBJ2-5, with TRBD2 as a possible D gene (6 bases). Germline loops: CDR1 LGHNA, CDR2 YNFKEQ. The CDR3 consists of 17 residues. V lost 0 bases, J lost 0 bases, and 14 bases lay in between. The CDR3 DNA sequence: TGTGCCAGCAGCCAAGATATTGAGCGGGCCTACCAAGAGACCCAGTACTTC. Translating it yields CASSQDIERAYQETQYF.

The chain combines TRBV27 with TRBJ1-1; D is perhaps TRBD1 (6 bases). Trimming removed 1 base at V and 6 bases at J, with 9 bases between. The germline V gene encodes CDR1 MNHEY and CDR2 SMNVEV (reference sequence). CDR3 size: 13 residues. In DNA, the CDR3 is TGTGCCAGCAGTTTATACAGGGTTTCTGAAGCTTTCTTT. The encoded protein is CASSLYRVSEAFF.

This clone came up a few times. The V call is TRBV7-9, the J call TRBJ1-1; 10 bases match TRBD1. The trim removed 5 bases at V and 1 base at J, leaving 4 bases unmatched. CDR1 and CDR2 from the germline V gene are SEHNR and FQNEAQ (reference sequence). This CDR3 has 15 residues. CDR3 sequence: CASSGRDRGNTEAFF. Written as DNA, the CDR3 is TGTGCCAGCAGCGGTCGGGACAGGGGGAACACTGAAGCTTTCTTT.

The genes are TRBV5-1 and TRBJ2-3; D unclear. The V end was cut by 0 bases, the J end by 4 bases, with 6 bases between. The CDR3 runs 13 residues. The germline CDR1 and CDR2 sequences are SGHRS and YFSETQ. This chain's CDR3 is CASSLEAPDTQYF. Written as DNA, the CDR3 is TGCGCCAGCAGCTTGGAAGCACCAGATACGCAGTATTTT.

As DNA, the CDR3 is TGTGCCAGCAGCTTAGGGACAGGAGGTACCTACGAGCAGTACTTC. This gives the protein CASSLGTGGTYEQYF. V is TRBV7-9 and J is TRBJ2-7, with TRBD1 identical over 7 bases. J gave up 2 bases and V 1 base, and 5 bases lay outside the gene matches. This CDR3 contains 15 residues. Germline values: CDR1 SEHNR, CDR2 FQNEAQ (reference sequence).

The CDR3 nucleotides read TGCAGCGTCGATCCATTGGGGAATGAGCAGTTCTTC. It yields the protein CSVDPLGNEQFF. The V and J genes are TRBV29-1 and TRBJ2-1; D unclear. Deletions cut 6 bases from V and 7 bases from J, with 13 bases between. Per germline, CDR1 SQVTM and CDR2 ANQGSEA. CDR3 length equals 12 residues.

The chain combines TRBV2 with TRBJ2-7, with a weak D call TRBD2 (6 bases). This CDR3 contains 13 residues. The V end was cut by 8 bases, the J end by 5 bases, with 16 bases between. Germline V CDR1 and CDR2: SNHLY, FYNNEI. CDR3 amino acids: CASGPTSSHEQYF. DNA for the CDR3: TGTGCCAGCGGCCCGACTAGTTCCCACGAGCAGTACTTC.

V gene TRBV11-2 combines with J gene TRBJ2-1; the D is unclear. This CDR3 contains 11 residues. V was cut by 5 bases and J by 8 bases, with 7 bases left in between. Looked up from germline, CDR1 is SGHAT and CDR2 is FQNNGV. DNA for the CDR3: TGTGCCAGCAGCGTAGCCCATGAGCAGTTCTTC. Translation: CASSVAHEQFF.

This clone was detected once. The gene calls are TRBV6-5 and TRBJ2-7; weak D call: TRBD2 (6 bases). Trimming removed 11 bases at V and 1 base at J, with 15 bases between. The length of the CDR3 is 13 residues. Looked up from germline, CDR1 is MNHEY and CDR2 is SVGAGI. CDR3 DNA sequence: TGTGCCGCGGGGCCAGGGCCTTCCTACGAGCAGTACTTC. Amino acids: CAAGPGPSYEQYF.

This clone was seen a few times. This CDR3 reads CASSGFEEQYF. CDR3 DNA sequence: TGTGCCAGCAGTGGTTTTGAGGAGCAGTACTTC. The chain joins TRBV2 to TRBJ2-7; D call uncertain. The CDR3 is 11 residues long. The V gene's germline CDR1 is SNHLY and CDR2 FYNNEI. V was pared by 4 bases and J by 7 bases, with 8 bases between.

CDR3 sequence: CAWSVPGTESADTQYF. The CDR3 nucleotides read TGTGCCTGGAGTGTACCCGGGACGGAATCAGCAGATACGCAGTATTTT. The chain has TRBV30 and TRBJ2-3; D could derive from TRBD1 or TRBD2 (5 bases each). Trimming left V 0 bases short and J 4 bases short, with 17 bases between. The CDR3 extends over 16 amino acids. The V gene's germline CDR1 is GTSNPN and CDR2 SVGIG (reference sequence).

The rearrangement links TRBV5-1 to TRBJ1-6; TRBD1 aligns across 7 bases. V lost 4 bases to trimming and J lost 6 bases; unmatched junction nucleotides: 16. This CDR3 comprises 18 residues. The germline V gene has CDR1 SGHRS and CDR2 YFSETQ. The CDR3 reads CASSLNNDRVYFNSPLHF. The CDR3 nucleotides read TGCGCCAGCAGCCTCAACAACGACAGGGTGTACTTTAATTCACCCCTCCACTTT.

The rearrangement links TRBV7-8 to TRBJ2-6; D might be TRBD1 (6 bases). In germline, CDR1 is SGHVS, CDR2 FQNEAQ. V lost 6 bases and J 3 bases, leaving 12 bases between the germline ends. The CDR3 totals 15 residues. CDR3 sequence reads: CASRSRGGGANVLTF. The CDR3 nucleotides are TGTGCCAGCAGATCCAGGGGTGGTGGGGCCAACGTCCTGACTTTC.

The chain combines TRBV6-5 with TRBJ2-3, with D perhaps matching TRBD2 (7 bases). In germline, CDR1 is MNHEY, CDR2 SVGAGI. Trimming shortened V by 0 bases and J by 1 base, and 11 bases separated the two germline ends. The CDR3 length is 16 residues. DNA of the CDR3: TGTGCCAGCAGTTACTCGGGGGGGGGCGGCACAGATACGCAGTATTTT. Translation: CASSYSGGGGTDTQYF.

This clone has just one count. The J gene is TRBJ2-3, the V gene TRBV7-7; weak D call: TRBD2 (6 bases). The CDR3 is 14 residues long. Germline V gene sequence: CDR1 SSHAT, CDR2 FNYEAQ (reference sequence). The ends were cut back, 5 bases at V and 6 bases at J, with 15 bases in the middle. CDR3: CASSPRLESDTQYF. The CDR3, as DNA: TGTGCCAGCAGCCCCCGACTAGAGTCGGATACGCAGTATTTT.

V is TRBV5-1 and J is TRBJ1-4; D gene ambiguous. V shed 0 bases and J shed 4 bases, with 7 bases lying between them. Germline CDR1 and CDR2: SGHRS and YFSETQ. This CDR3 comprises 14 residues. CDR3 region: CASSLAFGNEKLFF. The CDR3 region has the DNA TGCGCCAGCAGCTTGGCCTTCGGTAATGAAAAACTGTTTTTT.

V is TRBV6-6 and J is TRBJ1-2; D is uncertain. V was shortened by 5 bases and J by 6 bases, with 16 bases between the two germline ends. This CDR3 spans 14 amino acids. The germline gives CDR1 MNHNY, CDR2 SVGAGI (reference sequence). CDR3 bases: TGTGCCAGCAGTCCAAACGCGATGGTGGATGGCTACACCTTC. It codes for CASSPNAMVDGYTF.

V and J are TRBV6-1 and TRBJ1-1; no clear D. Germline V lookup: CDR1 MNHNS, CDR2 SASEGT. The CDR3 extends over 12 amino acids. Trimming took off 10 bases at V and 4 bases at J, with 13 bases between the two ends. CDR3: CAISYLGTEAFF. As DNA, the CDR3 is TGTGCCATTTCTTACTTGGGCACTGAAGCTTTCTTT.

The DNA of the CDR3 is TGTGCCACCAGCGGGACAAGAGGGATGGGATCACCCCTCCACTTT. Translating gives CATSGTRGMGSPLHF. The V and J genes are TRBV15 and TRBJ1-6; maybe TRBD1 (6 bases). V lost 5 bases to trimming and J lost 10 bases, with 18 bases between them. CDR1 is LNHNV, CDR2 YYDKDF, per germline (reference sequence). This CDR3 spans 15 amino acids. Looking up the rest from reference TRBV15 and TRBJ1-6 gives the full variable domain: DAMVIQNPRYQVTQFGKPVTLSCSQTLNHNVMYWYQQKSSQAPKLLFHYYDKDFNNEADTPDNFQSRRPNTSFCFLDIRSPGLGDTAMYLCATSGTRGMGSPLHFGNGTRLTVT.

This clone was found a few times. The V call is TRBV5-1, the J call TRBJ2-7; TRBD1 aligns across 8 bases. The V segment lost 4 bases and the J segment 3 bases; nucleotides outside the gene matches: 6. The CDR3 is 14 residues long. Germline assignment: CDR1 SGHRS and CDR2 YFSETQ. The CDR3 spells CASSSTTGDYEQYF. CDR3 DNA sequence: TGCGCCAGCAGCAGCACGACAGGGGACTACGAGCAGTACTTC.

This clone was seen more than once but under ten times. The CDR3 reads CASSQIRDRENYGYTF. Here the CDR3 DNA reads TGCGCCAGCAGTCAAATTAGGGACAGGGAAAACTATGGCTACACCTTC. V gene TRBV23-1 combines with J gene TRBJ1-2; 9 bases line up with TRBD1. TRBV23-1 belongs to the ORF category, with a function that is uncertain. Trimming cost V 2 bases and J 2 bases; bases outside gene matches: 6. This CDR3 spans 16 amino acids.

The chain couples TRBV29-1 to TRBJ1-2; D call uncertain. The CDR3 sequence is 14 residues long. V lost 1 base to trimming and J lost 8 bases, with 17 bases between them. CDR1 is SQVTM and CDR2 is ANQGSEA in the germline V gene. The DNA for the CDR3 is TGCAGCGTTGAAGCCAACCGGCCCCCTTACGGCTACACCTTC. This translates into CSVEANRPPYGYTF.

This chain connects TRBV9 to TRBJ1-2; D is unresolved. The length of the CDR3 is 12 residues. Germline-derived CDR1 and CDR2 are SGDLS and YYNGEE. Trimming shortened V by 4 bases and J by 6 bases, and 10 bases separated the two germline ends. The CDR3 is CASSPRPNGYTF. The CDR3 coding sequence is TGTGCCAGCAGCCCTAGACCGAATGGCTACACCTTC.

This chain uses TRBV29-1 with TRBJ1-2; no clear D. Germline CDR1 and CDR2: SQVTM and ANQGSEA. V was cut by 6 bases and J by 1 base, with 9 bases left in between. The CDR3 extends over 12 amino acids. CDR3 region: CSVLILNYGYTF. The CDR3 coding sequence is TGCAGCGTCCTGATACTTAACTATGGCTACACCTTC.

V and J are TRBV7-2 and TRBJ2-5, with 7 nucleotides matching TRBD2. Germline CDR1 SGHTA, CDR2 FQGNSA. The CDR3 runs to 15 residues. With V trimmed by 5 bases and J by 3 bases, 9 bases remained unmatched. CDR3 amino acids: CASSPPLGGEETQYF. The CDR3 nucleotides are TGTGCCAGCAGCCCACCGTTGGGAGGGGAAGAGACCCAGTACTTC. Full variable domain (remainder filled in from reference TRBV7-2 and TRBJ2-5): GAGVSQSPSNKVTEKGKDVELRCDPISGHTALYWYRQSLGQGLEFLIYFQGNSAPDKSGLPSDRFSAERTGGSVSTLTIQRTQQEDSAVYLCASSPPLGGEETQYFGPGTRLLVL.